The TCR beta chain described here comes from a study of Ad26.COV2.S vaccination and SARS-CoV-2 variants. Study background: The vaccine Ad26.COV2.S was put into the muscle once, or twice with 56 days between.

The CDR3 consists of 16 residues. J gave up 7 bases and V 0 bases, and 9 bases lay outside the gene matches. In germline, CDR1 is MGHRA, CDR2 YSYEKL. Turning to this clone: What it recognizes is unknown.

This sample's treatment: approximately 18 received Ad26.COV2.S at low or high dose, single or two shots; roughly five received placebo; per-sample allocation not given. The study sampled participants on day 63 after the first vaccine or placebo injection. This adult donor, from Boston, was 18-55 years old. The assay was immunoSEQ multiplex PCR, and TCRdb's table has in-frame clones only and misses some. The repertoire holds 380,000 or so clones, approximately 83% seen once, with about 8% in the top ten. Findings and limits, study-wide: Vaccine and placebo recipients had similar non-spike TCR breadth. Spike-specific responses of CD8+ and CD4+ T cells were reported to display substantial breadth after vaccination.

The sequencing here drew on peripheral blood, taken in a trial of Ad26.COV2.S vaccine versus placebo. The V and J genes are TRBV4-1 and TRBJ2-7; TRBD2 matches 10 bases. The receptor comes from a person aged 18-65 years who received the Ad26.COV2.S COVID-19 vaccine or a placebo. The CDR3 nucleotides read TGCGCCAGCAGCCAAGAGGCGAGCGGGGGGGCCGTGGAGCAGTACTTC. This encodes CASSQEASGGAVEQYF.